This entry is about one T cell receptor (beta chain). Using immunoSEQ multiplex PCR, the repertoire was profiled, and TCRdb retains in-frame clones only, with some absent. The data contain about 160,000 clones, 70% to 90% of them singletons. The source of the sample is a study of blood T cell repertoires in COVID-19. The overall study: The United States, Italy and Spain were the sources of the acute and convalescent COVID-19 samples. The cDNA or gDNA used as material had been derived from T cells, B-cell-depleted T cells, or PBMCs.

Assignment of participants to cohorts was predicated upon participant-reported clinical history. Cohort 3 donors counted as recovered after two negative PCRs, clearance, or resolved symptoms. The CDR3 runs to 16 residues. The trim removed 0 bases at V and 3 bases at J, leaving 8 bases unmatched. CDR1 is MNHEY and CDR2 is SVGEGT in the germline V gene. This TCR was recovered from a woman aged 45-59 years who had recovered from COVID-19. The material sequenced was PBMCs or T cells enriched from blood (not recorded which). The chain links TRBV6-2 or TRBV6-3 to TRBJ2-7, with TRBD2 matching over 7 bases. CDR3 nucleotide sequence: TGTGCCAGCAGTTACTCGATGGCAGGGAGGGACTACGAGCAGTACTTC. Its protein is CASSYSMAGRDYEQYF.